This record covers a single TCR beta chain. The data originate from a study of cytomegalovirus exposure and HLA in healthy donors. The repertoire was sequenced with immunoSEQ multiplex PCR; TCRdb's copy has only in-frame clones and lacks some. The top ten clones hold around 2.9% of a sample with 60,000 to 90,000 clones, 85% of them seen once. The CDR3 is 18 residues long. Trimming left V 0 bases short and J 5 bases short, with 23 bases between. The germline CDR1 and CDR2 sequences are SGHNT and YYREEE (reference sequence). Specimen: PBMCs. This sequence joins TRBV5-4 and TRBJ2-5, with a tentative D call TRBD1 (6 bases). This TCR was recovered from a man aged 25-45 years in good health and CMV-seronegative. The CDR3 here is CASSLGFGRQGSGETQYF. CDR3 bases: TGTGCCAGCAGCTTGGGTTTCGGTAGGCAGGGGTCAGGCGAGACCCAGTACTTC.